This entry describes one TCR beta chain. Its antigen is as yet unknown. These data come from a study of T-cell memory formation after mild COVID-19. The CDR3 loop spans 15 amino acids. V lost 2 bases to trimming and J lost 8 bases, with 16 bases between them. Germline-derived CDR1 and CDR2 are SGHVS and FNYEAQ. TCRdb fed the 5' RACE reads into MiXCR, producing one record per CDR3 protein. The sample includes a few hundred thousand distinct CDR3 sequences, about a sixth of them seen just once. Study-level results: The study found contracting CD4+ clones mainly in CM and EM and contracting CD8+ clones in EMRA. Confirmation was lacking for SARS-CoV-2 specificity of second-wave clones that peaked on day 37.

The chain recombines TRBV7-6 with TRBJ2-4; D possibly corresponds to TRBD1 (6 bases). Sequencing was done on a sample of PBMCs or a T cell subset sorted from them (not recorded which). The TCR sequence derives from a man aged 18 to 29 who had mild COVID-19 (a few samples of this study predate the infection). Cell type and time point are not known. CDR3 bases: TGTGCCAGCAGCTTATATGGTCTAGGGGGAGACATTCAGTACTTC. Encoded protein: CASSLYGLGGDIQYF.